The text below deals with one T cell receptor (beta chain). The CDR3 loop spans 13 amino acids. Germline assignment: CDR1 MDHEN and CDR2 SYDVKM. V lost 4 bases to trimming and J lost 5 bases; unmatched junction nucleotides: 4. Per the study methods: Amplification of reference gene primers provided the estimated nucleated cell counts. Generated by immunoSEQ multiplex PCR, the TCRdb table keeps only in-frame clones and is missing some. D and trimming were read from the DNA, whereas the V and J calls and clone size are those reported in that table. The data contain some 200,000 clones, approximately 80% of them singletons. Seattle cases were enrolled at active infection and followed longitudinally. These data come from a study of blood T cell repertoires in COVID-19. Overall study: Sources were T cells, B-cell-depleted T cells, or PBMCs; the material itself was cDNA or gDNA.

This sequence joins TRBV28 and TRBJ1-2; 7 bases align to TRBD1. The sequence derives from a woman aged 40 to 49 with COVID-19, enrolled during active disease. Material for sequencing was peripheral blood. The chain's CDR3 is CASSYQGEYGYTF. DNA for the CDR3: TGTGCCAGCAGTTATCAGGGGGAGTATGGCTACACCTTC.